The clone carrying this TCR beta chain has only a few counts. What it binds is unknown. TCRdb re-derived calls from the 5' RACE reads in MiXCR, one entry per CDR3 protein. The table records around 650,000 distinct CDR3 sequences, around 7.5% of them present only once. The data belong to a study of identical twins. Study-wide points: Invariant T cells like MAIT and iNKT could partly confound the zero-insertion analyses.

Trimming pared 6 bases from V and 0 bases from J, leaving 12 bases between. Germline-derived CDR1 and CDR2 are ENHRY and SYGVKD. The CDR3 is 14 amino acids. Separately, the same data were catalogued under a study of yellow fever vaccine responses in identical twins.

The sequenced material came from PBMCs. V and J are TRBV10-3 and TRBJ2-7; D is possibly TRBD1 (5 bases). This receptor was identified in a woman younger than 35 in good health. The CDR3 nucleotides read TGTGCCATCAGAGGGGCCCTAGACTCCTACGAGCAGTACTTC. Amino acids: CAIRGALDSYEQYF.